The 22 T cell receptor beta chains reported below all come from one sample, sequenced in a study of blood T cell repertoires in COVID-19. This table comes from immunoSEQ multiplex PCR, and its TCRdb copy is limited to in-frame clones, with some not included. The sample holds roughly 60,000 clones, approximately 80% seen once. The material sequenced was peripheral blood. The receptors shown here come from a young man with COVID-19, enrolled during active disease.

This rearrangement joins TRBV27 to TRBJ2-1, with unresolved D. The CDR3 length is 12 residues. The V end was cut by 6 bases, the J end by 10 bases, with 13 bases between. Germline CDR1 is MNHEY and CDR2 is SMNVEV (reference sequence). The CDR3 DNA reads as TGTGCCAGCAGCGCGTTAGCCCAAGAGCAGTTCTTC. Encoded protein: CASSALAQEQFF.

V is TRBV27 and J is TRBJ2-3; tentative D call: TRBD1 (6 bases). V lost 5 bases, J lost 5 bases, and 14 bases lay in between. The germline gives CDR1 MNHEY, CDR2 SMNVEV (reference sequence). This CDR3 region has 14 residues. The CDR3 DNA follows: TGTGCCAGCAGTCTAACAGGGTTTGGAGATACGCAGTATTTT. This gives the protein CASSLTGFGDTQYF.

The chain uses TRBV27 and TRBJ2-7, with 8 bases matching TRBD2. Trimming removed 3 bases from V and 7 bases from J; junction bases left unmatched: 8. This CDR3 contains 14 residues. Per the germline V gene, CDR1 is MNHEY and CDR2 is SMNVEV (reference sequence). CDR3 region: CASSLVSGSKEQYF. DNA for the CDR3: TGTGCCAGCAGTTTGGTCAGCGGGAGTAAAGAGCAGTACTTC.

This clone was picked up one time. V gene TRBV11-2 combines with J gene TRBJ2-3; D call uncertain. Germline V gene lookup returns CDR1 SGHAT and CDR2 FQNNGV. The CDR3 spans 15 residues. V lost 2 bases, J lost 4 bases, and 13 bases lay in between. CDR3 coding DNA: TGTGCCAGCAGCTTATCGCGTCAAAACGCAGATACGCAGTATTTT. Encoded protein: CASSLSRQNADTQYF. The whole variable domain, remainder taken from reference TRBV11-2 and TRBJ2-3, is EAGVAQSPRYKIIEKRQSVAFWCNPISGHATLYWYQQILGQGPKLLIQFQNNGVVDDSQLPKDRFSAERLKGVDSTLKIQPAKLEDSAVYLCASSLSRQNADTQYFGPGTRLTVL.

V and J are TRBV12-3 or TRBV12-4 and TRBJ1-1; the D gene is possibly TRBD1 (6 bases). The CDR3 is made up of 13 amino acids. Trimming shortened V by 3 bases and J by 6 bases, and 11 bases separated the two germline ends. CDR3 sequence reads: CASSLGRGAEAFF. The CDR3 DNA follows: TGTGCCAGCAGTTTGGGGAGGGGGGCTGAAGCTTTCTTT.

The gene calls are TRBV2 and TRBJ2-6, with D hard to call. Trimming left V 2 bases short and J 1 base short, with 6 bases between. This CDR3 spans 15 amino acids. Germline V gives CDR1 SNHLY, CDR2 FYNNEI. The CDR3 region has the DNA TGTGCCAGCAGTGAACGGGTGTCTGGGGCCAACGTCCTGACTTTC. Amino acids: CASSERVSGANVLTF.

The rearrangement joins TRBV5-6 to TRBJ1-1; D may be TRBD1 (5 bases). This CDR3 comprises 13 residues. CDR1 is SGHDT, CDR2 YYEEEE, per germline. Trimming left V 1 base short and J 7 bases short, with 11 bases between. CDR3: CASSLRQLFEAFF. The CDR3 region has the DNA TGTGCCAGCAGCTTGAGACAGCTTTTTGAAGCTTTCTTT.

With respect to this clone: Other DNA sequences in the sample encode the same CDR3. The chain is built from TRBV3-1 (or the pseudogene TRBV3-2) and TRBJ2-7; unclear D gene. The CDR3 is made up of 11 amino acids. Trimming took off 3 bases at V and 4 bases at J, with 4 bases between the two ends. Germline V lookup: CDR1 LGHDT, CDR2 YNNKEL (reference sequence). CDR3 DNA: TGTGCCAGCAGCCATTATTACGAGCAGTACTTC. Translation: CASSHYYEQYF.

V and J are TRBV5-6 and TRBJ1-1; D not certain. The CDR3 loop spans 12 amino acids. V was shortened by 1 base and J by 4 bases, with 5 bases between the two germline ends. The V gene's germline CDR1 is SGHDT and CDR2 YYEEEE. The CDR3 loop reads CASSLRGTEAFF. The CDR3, as DNA: TGTGCCAGCAGCTTGCGGGGCACTGAAGCTTTCTTT.

The chain joins TRBV30 to TRBJ1-1, with 10 bases fitting TRBD1. The CDR3 runs to 17 residues. Germline V gene sequence: CDR1 GTSNPN, CDR2 SVGIG (reference sequence). The trim removed 3 bases at V and 1 base at J, leaving 11 bases unmatched. CDR3 coding DNA: TGTGCCTGGAGGGCGAGGGGACAGGGGTCCTCGAACACTGAAGCTTTCTTT. Protein sequence: CAWRARGQGSSNTEAFF.

This chain links TRBV15 with TRBJ2-7, with TRBD1 matching 7 bases. With V trimmed by 0 bases and J by 5 bases, 7 bases remained unmatched. Germline assignment: CDR1 LNHNV and CDR2 YYDKDF (reference sequence). The CDR3 is made up of 15 amino acids. The CDR3 protein is CATSREGQRLNEQYF. The DNA for the CDR3 is TGTGCCACCAGCAGAGAGGGACAGCGTTTGAACGAGCAGTACTTC.

The chain uses TRBV19 and TRBJ1-2; tentatively, D is TRBD1 (6 bases). CDR3 length: 14 residues. The V gene lost 3 bases and the J gene lost 9 bases, with 17 bases spanning the gap. The germline gives CDR1 LNHDA, CDR2 SQIVND (reference sequence). The CDR3 sequence: CASSMNPQGRSYTF. The CDR3 bases are TGTGCCAGTAGTATGAATCCTCAGGGGCGGAGCTACACCTTC.

The V gene is TRBV19, the J gene TRBJ1-2, with a weak D call TRBD1 (6 bases). CDR3 length equals 15 residues. The germline V gene has CDR1 LNHDA and CDR2 SQIVND (reference sequence). Between the trimmed V and J ends, which lost 5 bases and 1 base, there was a span of 14 bases. The CDR3 reads CASSPLDSLNYGYTF. DNA for the CDR3: TGTGCCAGTAGTCCCCTGGACAGCCTTAACTATGGCTACACCTTC.

The chain recombines TRBV24-1 with TRBJ1-2, with 7 bases fitting TRBD1. The trim removed 7 bases at V and 8 bases at J, leaving 12 bases unmatched. The CDR3 is 14 residues long. The V gene's germline CDR1 is KGHDR and CDR2 SFDVKD. CDR3 loop: CATSSPGQSFGYTF. The DNA of the CDR3 is TGTGCCACCAGCTCCCCGGGACAGTCTTTCGGCTACACCTTC.

The chain recombines TRBV10-3 with TRBJ2-1; 8 bases match TRBD2. The junction had 15 bases not matched to a gene; V was cut back by 8 bases and J by 3 bases. Germline V lookup: CDR1 ENHRY, CDR2 SYGVKD. This CDR3 region has 17 residues. The CDR3: CAISSRGSGDSYNEQFF. The DNA for the CDR3 is TGTGCCATCTCCTCTCGGGGTAGCGGGGATAGCTACAATGAGCAGTTCTTC.

The V and J genes are TRBV24-1 and TRBJ1-1, with 7 bases aligning to TRBD1. Germline V gives CDR1 KGHDR, CDR2 SFDVKD. The CDR3 extends over 14 amino acids. The junction had 4 bases not matched to a gene; V was cut back by 7 bases and J by 0 bases. The CDR3 DNA reads TGTGCCACCAGCCAGGGGGGACTGAACACTGAAGCTTTCTTT. Translating gives CATSQGGLNTEAFF.

The gene calls are TRBV5-6 and TRBJ2-3, with TRBD2 matching over 10 bases. CDR3 length: 17 residues. The ends lost 2 bases at V and 3 bases at J; junction bases unmatched: 9. In germline, CDR1 is SGHDT, CDR2 YYEEEE. DNA for the CDR3: TGTGCCAGCAGCTTAACTCGAGCGGGAGGGCCGACAGATACGCAGTATTTT. Translated, it gives CASSLTRAGGPTDTQYF.

The chain carries TRBV30 and TRBJ2-7, with 9 nucleotides matching TRBD2. This CDR3 contains 16 residues. The V gene end was trimmed by 0 bases and the J gene end by 4 bases; junction bases not matched to a gene: 10. Germline CDR1 GTSNPN, CDR2 SVGIG (reference sequence). Here the CDR3 DNA reads TGTGCCTGGAGTGTACCCCCCAGTAGCGGGAGTTACGAGCAGTACTTC. It is translated as CAWSVPPSSGSYEQYF.

The chain recombines TRBV12-5 with TRBJ1-6; D unclear. This CDR3 has 18 amino acids. V dropped 1 base and J dropped 5 bases, with 18 bases sitting between them. Germline V gene data show CDR1 as LGHNT and CDR2 as FRNRAP. CDR3 amino acids: CASGLDSSGQPHNSPLHF. The CDR3 DNA sequence: TGTGCTAGTGGTTTGGATAGTTCTGGGCAGCCCCATAATTCACCCCTCCACTTT.

The chain is built from TRBV20-1 and TRBJ2-7; possibly TRBD1 for D (5 bases). The CDR3 spans 14 residues. CDR1 is DFQATT and CDR2 is SNEGSKA in the germline V gene (reference sequence). The V end lost 3 bases, the J end lost 5 bases, and 17 bases lay between the germline ends. CDR3 amino acids: CSASVKRGSNEQYF. In DNA form, the CDR3 reads TGCAGTGCTAGTGTTAAAAGGGGATCTAACGAGCAGTACTTC.

V usage is TRBV9 and J usage is TRBJ2-1, with 9 nucleotides matching TRBD2. Trimming removed 0 bases from V and 4 bases from J; junction bases left unmatched: 2. Germline V lookup: CDR1 SGDLS, CDR2 YYNGEE. The CDR3 is 15 residues long. In DNA, the CDR3 is TGTGCCAGCAGCGTAGGGCTAGCGGGGTACAATGAGCAGTTCTTC. Residues: CASSVGLAGYNEQFF.

This chain connects TRBV24-1 to TRBJ2-1, with 8 bases fitting TRBD2. Trimming removed 4 bases from V and 1 base from J; junction bases left unmatched: 5. Germline lookup yields CDR1 KGHDR and CDR2 SFDVKD. The CDR3 is 16 amino acids. CDR3 coding DNA: TGTGCCACCAGTGACCGTAAGCGGGAGTCCTACAATGAGCAGTTCTTC. Encoded protein: CATSDRKRESYNEQFF.